What follows describes a single TCR beta chain. The specificity of this receptor is unknown. No clone much larger than this one lies a single base away; base qualities are absent. For sequencing of the TCRbeta CDR3 region, genomic DNA was extracted from the sorted cells. TCRbeta CDR3 regions were sequenced using the immunoSEQ Assay. TCRdb's version of the immuneACCESS table is confined to in-frame rearrangements and falls short of the full clone set. An unresolved V gene accounts for under half of the shortfall where checked; the remainder is of unknown origin. Counted in this sample were 80,000 or so clones; more than 70% of them appeared once. In total, the top ten clones hold about 2.3% of the sample. This sample was taken from a study of OX40 agonist ivuxolimab in advanced cancers. In terms of the full investigation: The costimulatory receptor OX40 (CD134) was targeted by ivuxolimab, a fully human IgG2 agonistic monoclonal antibody. Of the 50 or so patients in dose escalation, around 19 had hepatocellular carcinoma, some 15 had melanoma, 9 had renal cell carcinoma and 9 had head and neck cancer. The monotherapy dose-escalation portion (N of about 57 patients) of the phase I ivuxolimab trial is reported in the paper. Peripheral TCRbeta sequencing was intended to test whether TCR sequence diversity was altered and clonal T-cell expansion was caused by ivuxolimab. Partial responses occurred in three dose-escalation patients: two with cutaneous melanoma and one with hepatocellular carcinoma. Intravenous ivuxolimab was administered to patients every 2 weeks at six dose levels: 0.01, 0.1, 0.3, 1.5, 3 and 10 mg/kg. Patients were allowed to have had prior anti-PD-1, anti-PD-L1 or anti-CTLA-4 therapy, and approximately 40% of the dose-escalation patients had previously received checkpoint inhibitors. In the dose-escalation cohort, approximately 82% of patients were male, and the mean age was 60 years with a range of about 20 to 79. Paper-wide results and their limitations: The antigen specificity of the clonally expanded peripheral T cells was not determined. Low levels of normalized T-cell clonal expansion were also shown by some nonresponding patients. In partial responders in the 0.1-3.0 mg/kg groups, normalized peripheral clonal expansion was found to be among the lowest, especially among CD8+ T cells. After ivuxolimab, more expanded clones were found on average in CD8+ T cells than in CD4+ T cells. At doses of 0.1 to 3.0 mg/kg, clonal expansion of both CD4+ and CD8+ T cells in blood was seen between baseline and week 6.

From V the trimming removes 3 bases and from J it removes 1 base, while the gene matches leave 14 bases of the junction unaccounted for. The germline V gene yields SGHRS for CDR1 and YFSETQ for CDR2. Taken from cysteine to phenylalanine, the CDR3 has 18 residues. Of all the DNA, just the CDR3 is kept, 54 bases in frame from base 1. The trial excluded patients who had a history of autoimmune disease or who were on systemic immunosuppression. Peripheral blood for TCR sequencing was collected from all dose cohorts at baseline, on cycle 4 day 1, and on cycle 7 day 1. Samples came from an open-label, multicenter, first-in-human phase I dose-escalation trial of ivuxolimab. Adults with locally advanced or metastatic melanoma, renal cell carcinoma, hepatocellular carcinoma or head and neck squamous cell carcinoma were enrolled in the trial. Before TCR sequencing, CD4+ T cells and CD8+ T cells from peripheral blood were sorted into separate populations.

Sequencing was performed on CD4+ or CD8+ T cells sorted from blood, taken in a trial of the OX40 agonist ivuxolimab. This receptor was identified in an adult with an advanced solid tumor such as melanoma, head and neck, liver or kidney cancer. The sequence links TRBV5-1 to TRBJ1-1; 8 middle bases align to TRBD1. The CDR3 region has the sequence CASSSPGQEITKNTEAFF. In nucleotides, the sequence is TGCGCCAGCAGCTCGCCGGGACAGGAGATAACAAAGAACACTGAAGCTTTCTTT.